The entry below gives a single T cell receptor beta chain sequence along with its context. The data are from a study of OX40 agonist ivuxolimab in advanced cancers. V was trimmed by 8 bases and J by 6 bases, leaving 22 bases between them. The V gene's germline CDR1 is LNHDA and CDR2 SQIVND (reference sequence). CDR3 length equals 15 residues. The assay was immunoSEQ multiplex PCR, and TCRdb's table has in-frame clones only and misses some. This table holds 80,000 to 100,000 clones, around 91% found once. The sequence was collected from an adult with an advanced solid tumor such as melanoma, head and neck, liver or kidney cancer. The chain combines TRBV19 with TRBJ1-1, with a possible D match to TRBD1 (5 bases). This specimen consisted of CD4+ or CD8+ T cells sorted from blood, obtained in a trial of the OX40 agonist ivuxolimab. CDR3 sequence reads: CASHIWGGAIAEAFF. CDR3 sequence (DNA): TGTGCCAGTCATATCTGGGGGGGAGCTATCGCTGAAGCTTTCTTT.